This entry describes one T cell receptor beta chain. The antigen is undetermined. The source of the sample is a study of shared clonotypes between healthy human individuals. Turning to the study itself: A couple of women and a few men aged 18 to 49 served as donors. Per-donor plates numbered three CD4 naive, three CD4 memory, two CD8 naive and one CD8 memory. Findings and caveats of the study: It was the non-shared clonotypes that had lower generation probabilities than clonotypes shared by all four donors.

Profiling relied on immunoSEQ multiplex PCR, and the TCRdb table lists in-frame clones only, not all of them. The sample carries a few million clones, approximately 93% recorded once. Trimming removed 4 bases at V and 7 bases at J, with 18 bases between. This CDR3 comprises 14 residues. The chain uses TRBV5-7 and TRBJ2-7; D is perhaps TRBD2 (5 bases). TRBV5-7 belongs to the ORF category, with a function that is uncertain. The clonotype was recovered from a man aged 18 to 29 in good health. Some clones in this sample may be carry-over from other donors' samples. Sequenced: naive CD4+ T cells from PBMCs. Subset of the sample: CD45RA+ positively selected. CDR3 sequence (DNA): TGTGCCAGCAGCCAACGGGGTCGAGGCCGGGAGCAGTACTTC. It specifies CASSQRGRGREQYF.